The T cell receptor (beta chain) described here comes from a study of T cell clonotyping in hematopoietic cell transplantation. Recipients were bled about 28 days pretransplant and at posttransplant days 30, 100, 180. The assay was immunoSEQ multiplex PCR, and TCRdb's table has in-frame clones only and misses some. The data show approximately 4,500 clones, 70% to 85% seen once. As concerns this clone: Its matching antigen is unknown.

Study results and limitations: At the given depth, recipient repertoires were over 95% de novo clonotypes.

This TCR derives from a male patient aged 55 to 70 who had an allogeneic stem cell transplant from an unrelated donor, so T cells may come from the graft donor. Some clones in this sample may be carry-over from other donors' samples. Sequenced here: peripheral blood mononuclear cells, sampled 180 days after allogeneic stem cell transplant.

The CDR3 spells CASSVQNTEAFF. The CDR3 bases are TGTGCCAGCTCAGTACAGAACACTGAAGCTTTCTTT. The chain has TRBV18 and TRBJ1-1, with no clear D. Trimming removed 5 bases at V and 1 base at J, with 5 bases between. The length of the CDR3 is 12 residues. Germline CDR1 and CDR2: KGHSH and LQKENI.